This TCR beta chain stems from a study of blood T cell repertoires in COVID-19. About the research overall: Whether acute or convalescent, the COVID-19 samples came from the United States, Italy and Spain. T cells, B-cell-depleted T cells, or PBMCs supplied cDNA or gDNA.

The CDR3 runs to 12 residues. The germline V gene has CDR1 SNHLY and CDR2 FYNNEI. The ends were cut back, 8 bases at V and 11 bases at J, with 18 bases in the middle. Original processing methods: Counts of nucleated cells, estimated from reference gene primer amplification, were obtained. Here immunoSEQ multiplex PCR was the method, and the copy in TCRdb shows in-frame clones only, minus some. For V, J and clone size, that table is used; D and trimming come from the DNA. Of some 460,000 clones listed, around 89% were seen once; the top ten hold about 4.5%. Sequenced: peripheral blood. This chain links TRBV2 with TRBJ1-1, with a weak D call TRBD1 (6 bases). The clonotype was recovered from a young woman with acute or convalescent COVID-19. CDR3 sequence reads: CASFSLTGRAFF. As DNA, the CDR3 is TGTGCCAGCTTCAGCCTAACAGGGCGGGCTTTCTTT. The full variable domain, with the rest looked up from reference TRBV2 and TRBJ1-1, is EPEVTQTPSHQVTQMGQEVILRCVPISNHLYFYWYRQILGQKVEFLVSFYNNEISEKSEIFDDQFSVERPDGSNFTLKIRSTKLEDSAMYFCASFSLTGRAFFGQGTRLTVV.